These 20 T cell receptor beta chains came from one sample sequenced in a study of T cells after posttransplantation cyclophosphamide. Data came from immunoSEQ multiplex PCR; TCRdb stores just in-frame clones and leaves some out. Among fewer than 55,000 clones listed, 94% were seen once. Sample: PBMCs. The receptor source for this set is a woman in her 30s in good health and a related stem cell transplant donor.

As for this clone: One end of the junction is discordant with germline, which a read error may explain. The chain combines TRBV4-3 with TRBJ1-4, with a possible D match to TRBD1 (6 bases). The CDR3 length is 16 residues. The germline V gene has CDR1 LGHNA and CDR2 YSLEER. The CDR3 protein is CAGSHGSNRAAEKLFF. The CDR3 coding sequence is TGCGCCGGCAGCCACGGGTCCAACAGGGCGGCTGAAAAACTGTTTTTT.

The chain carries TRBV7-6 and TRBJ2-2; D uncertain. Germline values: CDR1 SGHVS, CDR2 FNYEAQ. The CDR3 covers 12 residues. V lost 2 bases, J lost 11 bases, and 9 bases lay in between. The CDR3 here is CASSLRSGELFF. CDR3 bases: TGTGCCAGCAGCTTAAGGTCAGGAGAGCTGTTTTTT.

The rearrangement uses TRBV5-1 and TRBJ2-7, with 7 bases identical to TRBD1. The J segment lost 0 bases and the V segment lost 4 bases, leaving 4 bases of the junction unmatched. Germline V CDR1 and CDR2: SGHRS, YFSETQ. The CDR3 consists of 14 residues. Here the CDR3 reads CASSAGTASYEQYF. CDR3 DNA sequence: TGCGCCAGCAGCGCCGGGACAGCCTCCTACGAGCAGTACTTC.

The CDR3 spells CATSRGGTGPDTQYF. CDR3 coding DNA: TGTGCCACCAGCAGAGGAGGGACAGGGCCAGATACGCAGTATTTT. The chain combines TRBV15 with TRBJ2-3; TRBD1 agrees at 9 bases. The length of the CDR3 is 15 residues. Germline V lookup: CDR1 LNHNV, CDR2 YYDKDF (reference sequence). V shed 1 base and J 4 bases; nucleotides not matched to a gene: 3.

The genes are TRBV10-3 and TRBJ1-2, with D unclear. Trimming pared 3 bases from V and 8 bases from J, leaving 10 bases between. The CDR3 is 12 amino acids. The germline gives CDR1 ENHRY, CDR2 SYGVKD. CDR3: CAISDMRRGYTF. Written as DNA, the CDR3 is TGTGCCATCAGTGACATGAGAAGAGGCTACACCTTC.

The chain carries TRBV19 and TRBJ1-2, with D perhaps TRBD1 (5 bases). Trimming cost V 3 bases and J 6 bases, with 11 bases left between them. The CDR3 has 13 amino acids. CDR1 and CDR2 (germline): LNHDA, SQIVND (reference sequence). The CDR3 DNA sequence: TGTGCCAGTAGTATCGGCAGGGAAGATGGCTACACCTTC. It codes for CASSIGREDGYTF.

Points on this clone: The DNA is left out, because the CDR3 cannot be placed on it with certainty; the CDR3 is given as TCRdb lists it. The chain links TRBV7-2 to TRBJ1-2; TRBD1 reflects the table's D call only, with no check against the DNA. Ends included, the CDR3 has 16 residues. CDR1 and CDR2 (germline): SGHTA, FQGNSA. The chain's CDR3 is CASSLFARGNYYGHTF.

The CDR3 DNA follows: TGCGCCAGCAGCTTGGGGGACAGGACGGATACGCAGTATTTT. Translating it yields CASSLGDRTDTQYF. The chain combines TRBV5-1 with TRBJ2-3; 8 bases align to TRBD1. This CDR3 contains 14 residues. V was clipped by 0 bases and J by 6 bases; unmatched bases: 3. Germline V gene lookup returns CDR1 SGHRS and CDR2 YFSETQ.

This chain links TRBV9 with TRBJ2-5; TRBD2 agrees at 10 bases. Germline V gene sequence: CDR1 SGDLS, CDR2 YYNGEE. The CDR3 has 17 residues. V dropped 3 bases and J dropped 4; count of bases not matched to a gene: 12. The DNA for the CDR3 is TGTGCCAGCAGCGCGAGCCCCACTAGCGGGGTGGGAGAGACCCAGTACTTC. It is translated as CASSASPTSGVGETQYF.

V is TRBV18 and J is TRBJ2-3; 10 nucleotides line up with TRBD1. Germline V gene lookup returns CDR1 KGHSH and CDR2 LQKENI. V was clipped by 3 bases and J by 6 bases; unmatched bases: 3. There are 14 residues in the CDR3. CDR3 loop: CASSPTGGIDTQYF. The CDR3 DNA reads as TGTGCCAGCTCACCGACAGGGGGCATTGATACGCAGTATTTT.

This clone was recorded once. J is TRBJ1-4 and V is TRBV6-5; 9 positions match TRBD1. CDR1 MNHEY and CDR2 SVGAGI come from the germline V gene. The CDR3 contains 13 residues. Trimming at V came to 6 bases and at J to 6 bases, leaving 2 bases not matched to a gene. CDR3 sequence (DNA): TGTGCCAGCAGAAGACAGGGGGATGAAAAACTGTTTTTT. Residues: CASRRQGDEKLFF.

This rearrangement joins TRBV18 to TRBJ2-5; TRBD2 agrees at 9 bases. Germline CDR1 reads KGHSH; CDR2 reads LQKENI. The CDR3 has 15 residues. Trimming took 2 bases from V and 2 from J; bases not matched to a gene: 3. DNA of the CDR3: TGTGCCAGCTCACCATCTAGCGGGGCTCAAGAGACCCAGTACTTC. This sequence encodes CASSPSSGAQETQYF.

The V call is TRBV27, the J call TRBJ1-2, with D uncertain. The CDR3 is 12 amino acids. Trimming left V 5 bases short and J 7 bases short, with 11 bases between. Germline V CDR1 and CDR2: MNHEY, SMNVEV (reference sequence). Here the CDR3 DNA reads TGTGCCAGCAGTCCTAACTCTGGTGGCTACACCTTC. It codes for CASSPNSGGYTF.

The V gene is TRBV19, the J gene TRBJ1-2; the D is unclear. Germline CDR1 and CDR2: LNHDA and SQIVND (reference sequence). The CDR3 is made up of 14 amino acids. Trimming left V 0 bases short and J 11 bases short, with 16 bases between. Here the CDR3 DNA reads TGTGCCAGTAGTATAGACCCGGGGTCTTTGCGATACACCTTC. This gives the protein CASSIDPGSLRYTF. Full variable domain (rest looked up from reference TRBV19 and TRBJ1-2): DGGITQSPKYLFRKEGQNVTLSCEQNLNHDAMYWYRQDPGQGLRLIYYSQIVNDFQKGDIAEGYSVSREKKESFPLTVTSAQKNPTAFYLCASSIDPGSLRYTFGSGTRLTVV.

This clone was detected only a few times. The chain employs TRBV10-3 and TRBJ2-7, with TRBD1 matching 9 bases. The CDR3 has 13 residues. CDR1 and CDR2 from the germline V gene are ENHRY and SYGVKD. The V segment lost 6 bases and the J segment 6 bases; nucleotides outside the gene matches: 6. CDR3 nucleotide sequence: TGTGCCATCAGCGGGGACAGGGCGACCGAGCAGTACTTC. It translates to CAISGDRATEQYF.

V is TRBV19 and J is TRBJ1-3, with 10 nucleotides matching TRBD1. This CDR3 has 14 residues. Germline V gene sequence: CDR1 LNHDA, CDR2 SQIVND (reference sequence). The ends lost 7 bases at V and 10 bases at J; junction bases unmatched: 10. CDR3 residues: CASKRQGAFPTIYF. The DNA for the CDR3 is TGTGCCAGTAAAAGACAGGGGGCGTTTCCGACCATATATTTT.

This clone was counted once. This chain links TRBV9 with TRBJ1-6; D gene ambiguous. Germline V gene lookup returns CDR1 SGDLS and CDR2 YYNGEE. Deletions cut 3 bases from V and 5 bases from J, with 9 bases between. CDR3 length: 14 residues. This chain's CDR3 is CASSADTNNSPLHF. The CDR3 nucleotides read TGTGCCAGCAGCGCCGACACCAATAATTCACCCCTCCACTTT.

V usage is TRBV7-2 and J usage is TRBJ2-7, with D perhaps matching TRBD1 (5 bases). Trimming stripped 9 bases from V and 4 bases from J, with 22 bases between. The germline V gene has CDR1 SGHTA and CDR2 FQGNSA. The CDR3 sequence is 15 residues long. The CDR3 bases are TGTGCCAGAAGGGGCAGGGTAAGCAGGGAATACGAGCAGTACTTC. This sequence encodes CARRGRVSREYEQYF.

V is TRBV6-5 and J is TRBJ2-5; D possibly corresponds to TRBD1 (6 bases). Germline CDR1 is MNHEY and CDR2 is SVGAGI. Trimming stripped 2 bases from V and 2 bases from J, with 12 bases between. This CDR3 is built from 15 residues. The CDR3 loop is CASSYLTGVQETQYF. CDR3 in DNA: TGTGCCAGCAGTTACCTGACAGGAGTTCAAGAGACCCAGTACTTC.

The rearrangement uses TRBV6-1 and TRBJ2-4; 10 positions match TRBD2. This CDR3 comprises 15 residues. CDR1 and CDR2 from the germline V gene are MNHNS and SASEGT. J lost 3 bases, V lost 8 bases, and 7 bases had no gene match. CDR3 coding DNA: TGTGCCAGCCTAGCGGGGGCAGCCGGCAAAAACATTCAGTACTTC. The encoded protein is CASLAGAAGKNIQYF.